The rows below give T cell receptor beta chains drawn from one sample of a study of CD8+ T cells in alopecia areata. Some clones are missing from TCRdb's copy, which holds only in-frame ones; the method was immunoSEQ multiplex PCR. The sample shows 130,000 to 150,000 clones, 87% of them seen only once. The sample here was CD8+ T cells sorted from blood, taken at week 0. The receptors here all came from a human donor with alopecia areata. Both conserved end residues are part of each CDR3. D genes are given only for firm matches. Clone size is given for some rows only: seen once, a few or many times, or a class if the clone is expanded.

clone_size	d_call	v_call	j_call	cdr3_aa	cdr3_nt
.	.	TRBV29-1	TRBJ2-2	CSVEKGNTGELFF	TGCAGCGTTGAGAAGGGGAACACCGGGGAGCTGTTTTTT
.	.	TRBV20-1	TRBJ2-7	CSARGNGEQYF	TGCAGTGCTAGAGGGAACGGTGAGCAGTACTTC
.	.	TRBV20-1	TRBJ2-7	CSAATNEQYF	TGCAGTGCGGCAACCAACGAGCAGTACTTC
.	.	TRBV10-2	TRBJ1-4	CASRPPATNEKLFF	TGCGCCAGCAGACCCCCTGCAACTAATGAAAAACTGTTTTTT
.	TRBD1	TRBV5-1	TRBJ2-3	CASSLAQGATDTQYF	TGCGCCAGCAGCTTGGCCCAGGGGGCAACAGATACGCAGTATTTT
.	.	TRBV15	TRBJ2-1	CATSRGQSLTDEQFF	TGTGCCACCAGCAGAGGACAGTCCCTCACCGATGAGCAGTTCTTC
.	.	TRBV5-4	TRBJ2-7	CASSLEESSYEQYF	TGTGCCAGCAGCTTGGAAGAATCCTCCTACGAGCAGTACTTC
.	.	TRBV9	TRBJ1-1	CASSTPGNTEAFF	TGTGCCAGCAGTACCCCAGGGAACACTGAAGCTTTCTTT
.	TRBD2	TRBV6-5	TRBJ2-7	CASSYPRAGGYEQYF	TGTGCCAGCAGTTACCCCAGGGCGGGGGGTTACGAGCAGTACTTC
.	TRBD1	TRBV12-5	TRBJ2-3	CASGAGTGTDTQYF	TGTGCTAGTGGTGCTGGGACAGGCACAGATACGCAGTATTTT
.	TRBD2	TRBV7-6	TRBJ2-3	CASSLVETSGDSTDTQYF	TGTGCCAGCAGCTTAGTCGAGACTAGCGGGGACAGCACAGATACGCAGTATTTT
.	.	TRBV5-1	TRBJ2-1	CASSRDTYNEQFF	TGCGCCAGCAGCCGGGACACCTACAATGAGCAGTTCTTC
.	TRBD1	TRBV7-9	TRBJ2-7	CASSLRDRRYEQYF	TGTGCCAGCAGCTTAAGGGACAGACGCTACGAGCAGTACTTC
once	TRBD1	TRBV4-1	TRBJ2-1	CASSPLTTTGNEQFF	TGCGCCAGCAGCCCCTTGACCACGACAGGGAATGAGCAGTTCTTC
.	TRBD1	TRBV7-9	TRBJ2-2	CASSPLQGRNTGELFF	TGTGCCAGCAGCCCCCTACAGGGGCGGAACACCGGGGAGCTGTTTTTT